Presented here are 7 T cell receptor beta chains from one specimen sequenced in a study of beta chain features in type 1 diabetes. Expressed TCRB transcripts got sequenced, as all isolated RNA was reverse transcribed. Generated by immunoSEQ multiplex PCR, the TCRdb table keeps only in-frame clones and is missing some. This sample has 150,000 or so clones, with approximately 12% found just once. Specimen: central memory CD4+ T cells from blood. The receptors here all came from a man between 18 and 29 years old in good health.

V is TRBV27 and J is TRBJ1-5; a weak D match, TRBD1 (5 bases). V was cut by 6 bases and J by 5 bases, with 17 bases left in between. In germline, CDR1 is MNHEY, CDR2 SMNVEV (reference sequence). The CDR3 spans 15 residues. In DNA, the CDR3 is TGTGCCAGCAGCCCTTTTCAGGGTGGGGATCAGCCCCAGCATTTT. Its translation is CASSPFQGGDQPQHF.

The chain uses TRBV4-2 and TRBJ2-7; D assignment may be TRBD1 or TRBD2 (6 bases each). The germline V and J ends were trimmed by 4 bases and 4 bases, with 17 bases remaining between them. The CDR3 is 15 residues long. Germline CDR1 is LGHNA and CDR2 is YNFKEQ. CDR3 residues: CASSPREGGGYEQYF. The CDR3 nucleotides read TGTGCCAGCAGCCCGCGGGAAGGGGGAGGATACGAGCAGTACTTC.

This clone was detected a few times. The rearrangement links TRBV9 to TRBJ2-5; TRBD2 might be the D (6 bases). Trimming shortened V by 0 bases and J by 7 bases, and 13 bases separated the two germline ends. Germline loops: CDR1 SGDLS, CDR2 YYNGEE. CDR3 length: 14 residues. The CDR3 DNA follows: TGTGCCAGCAGCGTAGACTGGGGGGTAGGGACCCAGTACTTC. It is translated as CASSVDWGVGTQYF.

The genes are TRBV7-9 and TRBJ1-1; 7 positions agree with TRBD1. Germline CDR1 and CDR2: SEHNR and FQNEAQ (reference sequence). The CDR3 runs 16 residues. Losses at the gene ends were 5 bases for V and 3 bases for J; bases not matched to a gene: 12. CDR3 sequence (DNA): TGTGCCAGCAGCCCCGAGGGCAGGGGGACGCACACTGAAGCTTTCTTT. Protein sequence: CASSPEGRGTHTEAFF.

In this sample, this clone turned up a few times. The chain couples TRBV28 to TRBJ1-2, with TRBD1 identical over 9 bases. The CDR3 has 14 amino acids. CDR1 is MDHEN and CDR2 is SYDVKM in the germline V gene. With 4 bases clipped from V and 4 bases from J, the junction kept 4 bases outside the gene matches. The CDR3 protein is CASSSSGQGYGYTF. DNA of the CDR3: TGTGCCAGCAGTTCCTCGGGACAGGGCTATGGCTACACCTTC.

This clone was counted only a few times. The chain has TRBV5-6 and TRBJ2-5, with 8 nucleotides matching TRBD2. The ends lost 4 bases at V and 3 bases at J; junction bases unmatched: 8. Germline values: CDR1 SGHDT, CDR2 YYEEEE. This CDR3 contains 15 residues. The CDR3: CASSPRVSGEETQYF. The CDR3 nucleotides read TGTGCCAGCAGCCCGCGAGTTAGCGGGGAAGAGACCCAGTACTTC.

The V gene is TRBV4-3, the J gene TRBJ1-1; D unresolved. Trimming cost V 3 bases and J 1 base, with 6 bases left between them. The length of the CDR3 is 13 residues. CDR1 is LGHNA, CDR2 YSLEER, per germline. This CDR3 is CASSHHANTEAFF. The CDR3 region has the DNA TGCGCCAGCAGCCACCACGCGAACACTGAAGCTTTCTTT.